This T cell receptor beta chain was sequenced in a study of OX40 agonist ivuxolimab in advanced cancers. Study as a whole: It was permissible to have had prior anti-PD-1, anti-PD-L1 or anti-CTLA-4 therapy, and around 40% had some.

Sequenced by immunoSEQ multiplex PCR; TCRdb stores in-frame clones only, minus some. There are roughly 74,000 clones in the sample; about four fifths occur only once, and approximately 2% lies in the top ten. Study-wide points: Clonal expansion by week 6 occurred in CD4+ and CD8+ blood T cells (at 0.1 to 3.0 mg/kg). Still undetermined is the antigen specificity of the expanded peripheral T cells.

About this clone: What it binds is not known.

The starting material was CD4+ or CD8+ T cells sorted from blood, obtained in a trial of the OX40 agonist ivuxolimab. The origin of this receptor is an adult with an advanced solid tumor such as melanoma, head and neck, liver or kidney cancer.

Here the CDR3 DNA reads TGTGCCAGCAGCTTCAGGGGCCTTTACAATGAGCAGTTCTTC. Translated: CASSFRGLYNEQFF. The chain recombines TRBV5-4 with TRBJ2-1; D might be TRBD1 (6 bases). The CDR3 extends over 14 amino acids. Trimming pared 2 bases from V and 4 bases from J, leaving 10 bases between. In germline, CDR1 is SGHNT, CDR2 YYREEE (reference sequence).